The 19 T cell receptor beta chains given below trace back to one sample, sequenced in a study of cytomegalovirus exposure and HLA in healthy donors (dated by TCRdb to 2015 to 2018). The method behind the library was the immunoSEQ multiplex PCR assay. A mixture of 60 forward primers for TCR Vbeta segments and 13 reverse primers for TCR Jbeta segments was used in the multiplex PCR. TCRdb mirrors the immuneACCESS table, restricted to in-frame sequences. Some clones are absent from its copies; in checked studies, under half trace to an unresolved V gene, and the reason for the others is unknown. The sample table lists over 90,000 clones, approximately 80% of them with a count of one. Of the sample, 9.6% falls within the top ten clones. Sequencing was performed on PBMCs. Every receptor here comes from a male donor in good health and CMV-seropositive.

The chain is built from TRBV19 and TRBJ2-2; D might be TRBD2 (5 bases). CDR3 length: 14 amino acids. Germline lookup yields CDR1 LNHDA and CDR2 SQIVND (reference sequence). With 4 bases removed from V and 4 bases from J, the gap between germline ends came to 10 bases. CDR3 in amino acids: CASSRGWATGELFF. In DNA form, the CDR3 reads TGTGCCAGTAGTAGAGGGTGGGCCACCGGGGAGCTGTTTTTT.

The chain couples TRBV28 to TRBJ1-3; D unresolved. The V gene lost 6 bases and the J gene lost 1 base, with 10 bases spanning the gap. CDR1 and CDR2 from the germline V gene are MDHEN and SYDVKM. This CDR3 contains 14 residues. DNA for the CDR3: TGTGCCAGCAGCTCCGGGGATTCTGGAAACACCATATATTTT. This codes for CASSSGDSGNTIYF.

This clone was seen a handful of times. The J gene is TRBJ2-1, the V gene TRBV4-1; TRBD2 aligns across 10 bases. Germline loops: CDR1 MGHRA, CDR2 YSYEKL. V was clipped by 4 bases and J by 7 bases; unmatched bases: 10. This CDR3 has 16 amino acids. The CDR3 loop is CASSPIAGGMGNEQFF. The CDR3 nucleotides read TGCGCCAGCAGCCCTATAGCGGGAGGCATGGGGAATGAGCAGTTCTTC.

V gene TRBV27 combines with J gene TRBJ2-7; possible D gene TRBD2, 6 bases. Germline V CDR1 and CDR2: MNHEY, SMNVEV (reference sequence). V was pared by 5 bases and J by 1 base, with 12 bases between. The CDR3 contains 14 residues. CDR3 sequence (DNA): TGTGCCAGCAGTCCGCGGGACGGATCCTACGAGCAGTACTTC. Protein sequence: CASSPRDGSYEQYF.

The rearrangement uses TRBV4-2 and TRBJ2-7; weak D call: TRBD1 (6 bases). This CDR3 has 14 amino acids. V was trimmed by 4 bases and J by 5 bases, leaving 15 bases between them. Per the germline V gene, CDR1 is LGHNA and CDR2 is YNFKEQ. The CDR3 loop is CASSLTGPPDEQYF. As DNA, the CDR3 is TGTGCCAGCAGCCTTACAGGGCCCCCCGACGAGCAGTACTTC.

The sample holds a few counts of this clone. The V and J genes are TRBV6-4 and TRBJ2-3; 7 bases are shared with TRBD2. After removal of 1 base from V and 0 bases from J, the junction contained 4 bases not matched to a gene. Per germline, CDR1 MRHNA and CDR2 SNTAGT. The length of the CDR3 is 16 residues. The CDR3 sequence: CASSDWERDSTDTQYF. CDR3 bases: TGTGCCAGCAGTGACTGGGAGCGGGATAGCACAGATACGCAGTATTTT.

As DNA, the CDR3 is TGTGCCAGTAGTATAGATCTTGCGGGGATCCGAAAGGGCTACACCTTC. Translation gives CASSIDLAGIRKGYTF. J is TRBJ1-2 and V is TRBV19, with D unclear. The germline V gene has CDR1 LNHDA and CDR2 SQIVND (reference sequence). V lost 0 bases and J lost 8, with 19 bases in between. This CDR3 has 16 residues. Looking up the rest from reference TRBV19 and TRBJ1-2 gives the full variable domain: DGGITQSPKYLFRKEGQNVTLSCEQNLNHDAMYWYRQDPGQGLRLIYYSQIVNDFQKGDIAEGYSVSREKKESFPLTVTSAQKNPTAFYLCASSIDLAGIRKGYTFGSGTRLTVV.

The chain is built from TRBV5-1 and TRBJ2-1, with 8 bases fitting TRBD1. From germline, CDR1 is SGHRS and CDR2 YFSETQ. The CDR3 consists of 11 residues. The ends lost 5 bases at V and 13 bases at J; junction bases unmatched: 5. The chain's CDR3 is CASSNAGGQFF. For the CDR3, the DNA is TGCGCCAGCAGTAACGCAGGGGGCCAGTTCTTC.

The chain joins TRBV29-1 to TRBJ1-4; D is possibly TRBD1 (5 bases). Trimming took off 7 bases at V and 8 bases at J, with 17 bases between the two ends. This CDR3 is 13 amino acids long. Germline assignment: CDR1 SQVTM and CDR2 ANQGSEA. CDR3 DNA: TGCAGCGCCCGGTCCGGGGGGGGAGAAAAACTGTTTTTT. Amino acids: CSARSGGGEKLFF. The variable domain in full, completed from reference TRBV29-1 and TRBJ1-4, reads SAVISQKPSRDICQRGTSLTIQCQVDSQVTMMFWYRQQPGQSLTLIATANQGSEATYESGFVIDKFPISRPNLTFSTLTVSNMSPEDSSIYLCSARSGGGEKLFFGSGTQLSVL.

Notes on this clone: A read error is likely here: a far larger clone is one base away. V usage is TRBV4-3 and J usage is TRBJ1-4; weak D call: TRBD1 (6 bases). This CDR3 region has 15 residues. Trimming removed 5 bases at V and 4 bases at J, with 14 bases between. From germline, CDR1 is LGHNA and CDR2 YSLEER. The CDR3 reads CASSENRAVNEKLFF. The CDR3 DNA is TGCGCCAGCAGCGAAAACAGGGCTGTTAATGAAAAACTGTTTTTT.

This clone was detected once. In nucleotides, the CDR3 is TGTGCCAGCAGCTTAAGTTGGAGGGAGCAGTTCTTC. Encoded protein: CASSLSWREQFF. The V and J genes are TRBV7-2 and TRBJ2-1, with a weak D call TRBD2 (5 bases). CDR1 SGHTA and CDR2 FQGNSA come from the germline V gene. The V gene lost 2 bases and the J gene lost 10 bases, with 9 bases spanning the gap. The CDR3 runs 12 residues. Complete variable domain (other parts from reference TRBV7-2 and TRBJ2-1): GAGVSQSPSNKVTEKGKDVELRCDPISGHTALYWYRQSLGQGLEFLIYFQGNSAPDKSGLPSDRFSAERTGGSVSTLTIQRTQQEDSAVYLCASSLSWREQFFGPGTRLTVL.

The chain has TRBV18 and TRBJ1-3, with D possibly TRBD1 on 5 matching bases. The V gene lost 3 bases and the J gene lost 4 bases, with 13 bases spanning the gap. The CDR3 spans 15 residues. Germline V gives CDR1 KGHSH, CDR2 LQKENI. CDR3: CASSPPAGFGNTIYF. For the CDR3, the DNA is TGTGCCAGCTCACCCCCGGCAGGGTTCGGAAACACCATATATTTT.

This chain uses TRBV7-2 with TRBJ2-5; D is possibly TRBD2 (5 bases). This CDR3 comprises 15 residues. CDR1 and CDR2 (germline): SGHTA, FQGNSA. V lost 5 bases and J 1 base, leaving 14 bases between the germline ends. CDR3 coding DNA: TGTGCCAGCAGCCTCTTGGCGGGTATCCAAGAGACCCAGTACTTC. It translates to CASSLLAGIQETQYF.

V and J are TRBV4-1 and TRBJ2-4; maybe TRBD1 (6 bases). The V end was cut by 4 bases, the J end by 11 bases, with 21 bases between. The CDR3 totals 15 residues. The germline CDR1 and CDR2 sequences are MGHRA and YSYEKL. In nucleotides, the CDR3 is TGCGCCAGCAGCCTCGAAAGACATCAAGGGGGAGTTCAGTACTTC. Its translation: CASSLERHQGGVQYF.

DNA of the CDR3: TGTGCCAGCAGCTTTGTGTCCCTTCCGTCACGGGACAGTTCCTACGAGCAGTACTTC. Its translation: CASSFVSLPSRDSSYEQYF. The genes are TRBV5-5 and TRBJ2-5; 7 nucleotides line up with TRBD1. The J call may be faulty, since TRBJ2-7 better matches the DNA end. The germline V gene has CDR1 SGHKS and CDR2 YYEKEE (reference sequence). The CDR3 consists of 19 residues.

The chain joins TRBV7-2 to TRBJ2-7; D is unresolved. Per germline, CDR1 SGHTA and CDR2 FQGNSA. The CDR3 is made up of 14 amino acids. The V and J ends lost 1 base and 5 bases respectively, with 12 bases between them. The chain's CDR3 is CASSLDVPWHEQYF. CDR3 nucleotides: TGTGCCAGCAGCTTAGACGTCCCCTGGCACGAGCAGTACTTC.

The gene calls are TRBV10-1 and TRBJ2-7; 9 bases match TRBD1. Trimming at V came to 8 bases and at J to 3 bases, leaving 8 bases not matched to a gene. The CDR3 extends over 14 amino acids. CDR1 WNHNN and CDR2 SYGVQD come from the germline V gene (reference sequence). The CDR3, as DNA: TGCGCCAGCGTACCAGGACAGGGGAGCTACGAGCAGTACTTC. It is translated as CASVPGQGSYEQYF.

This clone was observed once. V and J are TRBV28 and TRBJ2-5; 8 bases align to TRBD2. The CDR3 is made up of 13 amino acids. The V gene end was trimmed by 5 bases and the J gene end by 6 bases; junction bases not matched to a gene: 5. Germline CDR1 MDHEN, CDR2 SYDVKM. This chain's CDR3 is CASSPGLAKTQYF. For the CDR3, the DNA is TGTGCCAGCAGTCCCGGACTAGCCAAGACCCAGTACTTC.

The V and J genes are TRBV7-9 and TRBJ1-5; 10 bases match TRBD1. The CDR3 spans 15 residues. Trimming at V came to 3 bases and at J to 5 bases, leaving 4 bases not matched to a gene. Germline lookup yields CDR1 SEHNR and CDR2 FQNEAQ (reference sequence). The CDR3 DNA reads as TGTGCCAGCAGCTTGGGGGGACAGGGGCATCAGCCCCAGCATTTT. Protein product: CASSLGGQGHQPQHF. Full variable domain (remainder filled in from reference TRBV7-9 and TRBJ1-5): DTGVSQNPRHKITKRGQNVTFRCDPISEHNRLYWYRQTLGQGPEFLTYFQNEAQLEKSRLLSDRFSAERPKGSFSTLEIQRTEQGDSAMYLCASSLGGQGHQPQHFGDGTRLSIL.